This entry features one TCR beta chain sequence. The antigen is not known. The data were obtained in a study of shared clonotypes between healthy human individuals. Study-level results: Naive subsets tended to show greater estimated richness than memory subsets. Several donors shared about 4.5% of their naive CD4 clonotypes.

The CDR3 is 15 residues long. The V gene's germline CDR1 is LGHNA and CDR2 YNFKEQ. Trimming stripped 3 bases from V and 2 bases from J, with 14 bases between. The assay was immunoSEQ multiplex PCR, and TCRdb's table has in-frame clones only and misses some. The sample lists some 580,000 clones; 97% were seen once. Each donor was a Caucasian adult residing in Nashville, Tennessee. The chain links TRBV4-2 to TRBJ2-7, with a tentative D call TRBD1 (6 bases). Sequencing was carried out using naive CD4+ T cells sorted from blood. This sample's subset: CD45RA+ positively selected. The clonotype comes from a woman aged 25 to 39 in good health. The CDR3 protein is CASSQRVGGPYEQYF. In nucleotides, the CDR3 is TGTGCCAGCAGCCAGCGGGTAGGGGGACCCTACGAGCAGTACTTC.